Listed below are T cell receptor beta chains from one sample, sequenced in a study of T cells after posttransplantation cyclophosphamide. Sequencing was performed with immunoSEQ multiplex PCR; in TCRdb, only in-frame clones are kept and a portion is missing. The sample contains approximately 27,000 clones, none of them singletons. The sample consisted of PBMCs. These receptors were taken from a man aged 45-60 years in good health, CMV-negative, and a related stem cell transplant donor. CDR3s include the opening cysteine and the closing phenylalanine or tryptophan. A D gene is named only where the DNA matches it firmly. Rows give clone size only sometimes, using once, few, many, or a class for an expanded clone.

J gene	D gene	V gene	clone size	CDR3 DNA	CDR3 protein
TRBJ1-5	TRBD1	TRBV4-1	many	TGCGCCAGCAGCCTCATGACAGGGGGAGTCAATCAGCCCCAGCATTTT	CASSLMTGGVNQPQHF
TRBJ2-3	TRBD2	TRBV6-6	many	TGTGCCAGCAGTACACCGGGACTAGTGACAGATACGCAGTATTTT	CASSTPGLVTDTQYF
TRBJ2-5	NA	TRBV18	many	TGTGCCAGCTCACCACTCGAGGCACCCCAAGGAGAGACCCAGTACTTC	CASSPLEAPQGETQYF
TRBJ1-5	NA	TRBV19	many	TGTGCCAGTCAGGATAGCAATCAGCCCCAGCATTTT	CASQDSNQPQHF
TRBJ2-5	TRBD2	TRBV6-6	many	TGTGCCAGCAGATCGGGACTAGCGGGGGGGCGAGAGACCCAGTACTTC	CASRSGLAGGRETQYF
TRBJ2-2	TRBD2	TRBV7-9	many	TGTGCCAGCAGCTTAGACGGGAGGGGCATCGGGGAGCTGTTTTTT	CASSLDGRGIGELFF
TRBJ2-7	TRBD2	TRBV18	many	TGTGCCAGCTCGCAACCCGGTAGCGGGGGTAGATTCGAGCAGTACTTC	CASSQPGSGGRFEQYF
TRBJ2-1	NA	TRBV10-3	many	TGTGCCATCAGTGAGTCGACTTTTTTAGGAGGGCCCCCTCGTGAGCAGTTCTTC	CAISESTFLGGPPREQFF
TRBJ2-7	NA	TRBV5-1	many	TGCGCCAGCAGCCTGGGGTGGGGCACCTACGAGCAGTACTTC	CASSLGWGTYEQYF
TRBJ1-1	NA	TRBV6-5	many	TGTGCCAGCAGTTACGCGAAGGGAGGCACTGAAGCTTTCTTT	CASSYAKGGTEAFF
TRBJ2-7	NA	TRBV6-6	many	TGTGCCAGCAGTTCCCAGGGCTACGAGCAGTACTTC	CASSSQGYEQYF
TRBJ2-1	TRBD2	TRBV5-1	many	TGCGCCAGCAGCCCGGGACTAGAAGGGGATGAGCAGTTCTTC	CASSPGLEGDEQFF
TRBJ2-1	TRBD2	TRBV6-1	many	TGTGCCAGCAGTGAAAGTCCCGGGAGGGCGTACAATGAGCAGTTCTTC	CASSESPGRAYNEQFF
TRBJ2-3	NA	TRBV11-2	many	TGTGCCAGCAGCTTACTTCGGTCGTGGTTACGCACAGATACGCAGTATTTT	CASSLLRSWLRTDTQYF
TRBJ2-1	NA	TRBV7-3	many	TGTGCCAGCAGCTTAGAAGTAGTTTCCTACAATGAGCAGTTCTTC	CASSLEVVSYNEQFF
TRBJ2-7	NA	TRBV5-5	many	TGTGCCAGCAGCTTATCCTCTTGGACTACCTCCTACGAGCAGTACTTC	CASSLSSWTTSYEQYF
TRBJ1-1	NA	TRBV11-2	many	TGTGCCAGCAGCGGGGACAAGGCGGGTGGCACTGAAGCTTTCTTT	CASSGDKAGGTEAFF
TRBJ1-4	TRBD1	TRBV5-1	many	TGCGCCAGCAGCGGGGGACAGGGGGCAACTAATGAAAAACTGTTTTTT	CASSGGQGATNEKLFF
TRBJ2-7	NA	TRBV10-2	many	TGCGCCAGCAGTGAGGAGAGGACCTACGAGCAGTACTTC	CASSEERTYEQYF
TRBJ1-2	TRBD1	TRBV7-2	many	TGTGCCAGCAGCCCAAAGGGGGCGCAGAACTATGGCTACACCTTC	CASSPKGAQNYGYTF
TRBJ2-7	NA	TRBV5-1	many	TGCGCCAGCAGCTTGTGGGGCTTTGACTACGAGCAGTACTTC	CASSLWGFDYEQYF
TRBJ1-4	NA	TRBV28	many	TGTGCCAGCAGTTCCGCACAGGGAAACGAAAAACTGTTTTTT	CASSSAQGNEKLFF
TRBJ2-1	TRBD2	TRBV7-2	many	TGTGCCAGCAGCTTAGGACTAGCGGGAGATGTGTCCTACAATGAGCAGTTCTTC	CASSLGLAGDVSYNEQFF
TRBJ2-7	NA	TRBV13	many	TGTGCCAGCAGCGTAGACGGGAGCGAGCAGTACTTC	CASSVDGSEQYF
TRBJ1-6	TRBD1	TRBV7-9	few	TGTGCCAGCAGCTTAGACGGGACAGGGCCCATTCCCCTCCACTTT	CASSLDGTGPIPLHF
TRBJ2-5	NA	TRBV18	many	TGTGCCAGCTCACGGGGCTTCCAAGAGACCCAGTACTTC	CASSRGFQETQYF
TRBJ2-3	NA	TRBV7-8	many	TGTGCCAGCAGCTTAGCTTTCCAGGTAGATACGCAGTATTTT	CASSLAFQVDTQYF
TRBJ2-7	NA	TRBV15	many	TGTGCCACCAGCAGAGATCATCGCCCCGAGGGCGAGCAGTACTTC	CATSRDHRPEGEQYF
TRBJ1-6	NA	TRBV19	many	TGTGCCAGTAGTATAGAAAACGAAAGTAGTTCACCCCTCCACTTT	CASSIENESSSPLHF
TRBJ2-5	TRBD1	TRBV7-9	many	TGTGCCAGCAGCCCCCGGACAGGGGGCGTCTTGGAGACCCAGTACTTC	CASSPRTGGVLETQYF
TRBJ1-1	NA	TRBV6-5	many	TGTGCCAGCAGTTACCGGGGAGGGAACACTGAAGCTTTCTTT	CASSYRGGNTEAFF
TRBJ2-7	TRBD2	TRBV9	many	TGTGCCAGCAGCGTAGAGGGCGGGAGTACCTACGAGCAGTACTTC	CASSVEGGSTYEQYF
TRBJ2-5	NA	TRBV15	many	TGTGCCACCAGCAGAGTGGCAGAGACCCAGTACTTC	CATSRVAETQYF
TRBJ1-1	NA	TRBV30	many	TGTGCCTGGAGTGTGCAGGGTAACACTGAAGCTTTCTTT	CAWSVQGNTEAFF
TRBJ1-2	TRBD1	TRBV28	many	TGTGCCAGCAGCCAGAACCGGGACAGGGAGAGAGGCTACACCTTC	CASSQNRDRERGYTF
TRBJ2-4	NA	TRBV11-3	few	TGTGCCAGCAGCCCCAGTACCAAAAAAAACATTCAGTACTTC	CASSPSTKKNIQYF
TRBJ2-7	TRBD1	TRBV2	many	TGTGCCAGCAGTGCCCCCGGGACAGGGGAGAACAAGCAGTACTTC	CASSAPGTGENKQYF
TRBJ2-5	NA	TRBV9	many	TGTGCCAGCAGCCCCCGGTACCAAGAGACCCAGTACTTC	CASSPRYQETQYF
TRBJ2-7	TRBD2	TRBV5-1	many	TGCGCCAGCAGCCCCGAGCCAGCGGGAATATACGAGCAGTACTTC	CASSPEPAGIYEQYF
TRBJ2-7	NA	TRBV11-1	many	TGTGCCAGCAGCGACAGCAGGGGCCCGCTTACCTACGAGCAGTACTTC	CASSDSRGPLTYEQYF
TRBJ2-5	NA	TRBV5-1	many	TGCGCCAGCAGCCCCACAGGGATCGAAGAGACCCAGTACTTC	CASSPTGIEETQYF
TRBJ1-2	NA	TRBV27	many	TGTGCCAGCAGTTTCTCGGGGGGGGTCTACACCTTC	CASSFSGGVYTF
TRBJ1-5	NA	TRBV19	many	TGTGCCAGTAGTATATTACAACTAAATCAGCCCCAGCATTTT	CASSILQLNQPQHF
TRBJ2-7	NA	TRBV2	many	TGTGCCAGCACCCCAGGGCGTAGAAGCTCCTACGAGCAGTACTTC	CASTPGRRSSYEQYF
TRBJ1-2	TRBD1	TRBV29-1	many	TGCAGCGTCGACCTCAGGGGGCGCTTCTATGGCTACACCTTC	CSVDLRGRFYGYTF
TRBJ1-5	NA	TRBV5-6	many	TGTGCCAGCAGCTGGTGGGGCCGGGGCAATCAGCCCCAGCATTTT	CASSWWGRGNQPQHF
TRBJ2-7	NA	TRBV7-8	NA	TGTGCCAGCAGCCCAGACAGGACCTACGAGCAGTACTTC	CASSPDRTYEQYF
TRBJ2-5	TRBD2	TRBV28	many	TGTGCCAGCAGTTCCGGGACTACTGTAGAGACCCAGTACTTC	CASSSGTTVETQYF
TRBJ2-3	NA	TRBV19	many	TGTGCCAGTAGTACCAGTCGAACAGATACGCAGTATTTT	CASSTSRTDTQYF
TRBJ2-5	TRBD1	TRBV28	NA	TGTGCCAGCAGTTTGACAGGGCGAGAGCAGTACTTC	CASSLTGREQYF